The following is a TCR beta chain sequence with its context. The table lists this clonotype with many counts. Its binding antigen is unknown. Within one base of it there is no much larger clone, and no base qualities were kept. The data are from a study of quantifying T cell responses using KT2 cells (TCRdb year 2017). In terms of the full investigation: RNA was DNase-treated and reverse transcribed with TCR alpha and beta constant-region primers, mostly using SuperScript III. To avoid over-amplification, PCR2 was carried out as a SYBR Green qPCR and halted once a predetermined fluorescence threshold was reached. Under optimum conditions, the T4 ligation step was estimated to exceed 10% efficiency. The paper's findings and limits, for the study overall: Detection of KT2 sequences showed saturation at very high KT2 spike-in numbers. No side-by-side comparison of the pipeline with other TCR sequencing techniques was included in the study. Over several orders of magnitude, the number of KT2 alpha and beta sequences rose linearly with the number of KT2 cells put in. KT2 sequences were detected down to the lowest spike-in tested, which was about one KT2 cell per 100,000 PBMC.

V loses 6 bases of germline sequence and J loses 4 bases, and the interval between the two ends is 12 bases. CDR1 and CDR2 are drawn from the germline V gene (reference sequence): MNHEY, SMNVEV. The CDR3 covers 13 residues, taking in both the cysteine and the phenylalanine. The sequence is cut down to CDR3 DNA, 39 bases in frame from base 1. Receptor amplification or capture employed UMI-ligation and nested PCR. Using T4 RNA ligase 1, a single-stranded oligonucleotide bearing the Illumina SP2 sequence plus a UMI was ligated onto the 3' end of the cDNA. PCR1 was run for approximately 4 cycles (98 degrees C for 15 s, 69 degrees C for 30 s, 72 degrees C for 40 s), and an equimolar mix of RC1.1 and RC1.2, covering TRBC1 and TRBC2, was used as the beta primer. Starting at PCR2, TCR alpha and beta chains were handled separately, and sample indices and Illumina adaptors were added. The UMI was composed of 12 random nucleotides, arranged as two hexamers separated by a spacer, and was positioned after an 8-base spacer. Libraries were sequenced on an Illumina MiSeq using v2 2x251 paired-end chemistry, with eleven to twelve samples typically included per run. To increase diversity, 5-7% PhiX DNA was added to each sequencing library. The published analysis was carried out like this. Raw reads were converted to FASTQ with bcl2fastq and were demultiplexed by dual indices with Demultiplexor. V and J genes were assigned by Decombinator through tag matching, with a single base-pair mismatch being allowed. Using UMIs, Collapsinator corrected both sequencing errors and the frequency errors that come from PCR heterogeneity. CDR3Translator turned Decombinator identifiers into nucleotide sequence, translated that sequence into amino acids, and pulled out the CDR3 based on C- and N-terminal motifs. A cluster of KT2 sequences sharing one unique molecular identifier was counted as one distinct KT2 TCR. TCRdb ran its own pipeline on the public reads, namely fastp trimming at Q25 and MiXCR clone calling, and kept in-frame beta chains. Every distinct CDR3 protein forms one entry, paired with its most common genes and DNA. The V and J calls and clone size come from TCRdb's table, not from the authors' own analysis. Counted in this sample were about 30,000 distinct CDR3 sequences; 7.3% of them appeared once. In total, the top ten clones hold 15% to 19% of the sample.

To test the sensitivity and accuracy of the pipeline, known numbers of KT2, a T cell clone whose TCR had already been sequenced, were spiked into unfractionated PBMC. A range of KT2-to-PBMC ratios was produced by mixing KT2 cells with a fixed number of PBMC. The sample comprised PBMCs spiked with cells of the T cell clone KT2. The sequence is built from TRBV27 and TRBJ1-2; TRBD1 is possibly the D segment (5 matching bases). The origin of this receptor is a human donor. The CDR3 corresponds to CASSPTVLYGYTF. The DNA sequence follows: TGTGCCAGCAGCCCGACAGTTCTCTATGGCTACACCTTC.